Presented here are 27 T cell receptor beta chains from one specimen sequenced in a study of blood T cell repertoires in COVID-19. Libraries were prepared by immunoSEQ multiplex PCR; TCRdb keeps only in-frame clonotypes and omits some of them. The top ten clones hold about 51% of a sample with around 24,000 clones, around 85% of them seen once. Source material: peripheral blood. These receptors all stem from a man aged 45 to 65 with active or convalescent COVID-19.

The chain combines TRBV5-1 with TRBJ2-2, with 11 bases matching TRBD2. The germline V gene encodes CDR1 SGHRS and CDR2 YFSETQ. The CDR3 sequence is 16 residues long. Germline trimming cut 1 base from V and 7 bases from J; bases unmatched to any gene: 6. The CDR3 loop is CASSLSGLAGGGELFF. Written as DNA, the CDR3 is TGCGCCAGCAGCTTGTCCGGACTAGCGGGCGGCGGGGAGCTGTTTTTT.

The rearrangement uses TRBV20-1 and TRBJ1-4; a possible D gene is TRBD1 (5 bases). CDR1 is DFQATT and CDR2 is SNEGSKA in the germline V gene (reference sequence). The CDR3 totals 15 residues. Trimming removed 3 bases from V and 0 bases from J, with 11 bases in between. CDR3 region: CSASPTGSTNEKLFF. The CDR3 DNA is TGCAGTGCTAGTCCAACAGGATCAACTAATGAAAAACTGTTTTTT.

This clone was found once. The chain uses TRBV29-1 and TRBJ1-5, with D possibly matching TRBD1 (5 bases). Trimming cost V 5 bases and J 0 bases, with 5 bases left between them. The CDR3 runs to 12 residues. Germline CDR1 SQVTM, CDR2 ANQGSEA. CDR3 in amino acids: CSVQGSNQPQHF. CDR3 sequence (DNA): TGCAGCGTTCAGGGTAGCAATCAGCCCCAGCATTTT.

The chain is built from TRBV7-9 and TRBJ2-5, with TRBD1 as a possible D gene (5 bases). V dropped 5 bases and J dropped 7 bases, with 17 bases sitting between them. The CDR3 consists of 14 residues. From germline, CDR1 is SEHNR and CDR2 FQNEAQ (reference sequence). In DNA form, the CDR3 reads TGTGCCAGCAGCAACAGGACACCTAATAGGACCCAGTACTTC. Translated, it gives CASSNRTPNRTQYF.

CDR3 in amino acids: CASSQDRSGTGRNEQFF. Here the CDR3 DNA reads TGTGCCAGCAGCCAAGACAGATCGGGGACAGGTCGCAATGAGCAGTTCTTC. The chain has TRBV4-2 and TRBJ2-1; 8 bases match TRBD1. The trim removed 0 bases at V and 6 bases at J, leaving 10 bases unmatched. The germline CDR1 and CDR2 sequences are LGHNA and YNFKEQ. CDR3 size: 17 residues.

This clone is a singleton in its sample. The chain has TRBV18 and TRBJ1-1; no clear D gene. Germline V gene lookup returns CDR1 KGHSH and CDR2 LQKENI. Trimming left V 4 bases short and J 1 base short, with 13 bases between. This CDR3 spans 15 amino acids. Written as DNA, the CDR3 is TGTGCCAGCTCACTCCTGCAAGTGGCGAACACTGAAGCTTTCTTT. Protein: CASSLLQVANTEAFF.

This rearrangement joins TRBV4-2 to TRBJ2-2; a weak D match, TRBD2 (5 bases). The germline CDR1 and CDR2 sequences are LGHNA and YNFKEQ. The V end lost 0 bases, the J end lost 5 bases, and 19 bases lay between the germline ends. The CDR3 is made up of 18 amino acids. The CDR3 nucleotides are TGTGCCAGCAGCCAAGAAAGTACAGCGACTCGGGGAACCGGGGAGCTGTTTTTT. Its protein product is CASSQESTATRGTGELFF.

The chain couples TRBV30 to TRBJ1-5; maybe TRBD1 (6 bases). CDR1 is GTSNPN and CDR2 is SVGIG in the germline V gene (reference sequence). This CDR3 region has 14 residues. Trimming left V 2 bases short and J 9 bases short, with 17 bases between. CDR3 sequence reads: CAWSSQGTAWPQHF. CDR3 in DNA: TGTGCCTGGAGTTCACAGGGAACGGCGTGGCCCCAGCATTTT.

The CDR3 DNA follows: TGTGCCTGGAGTTTGTTCAGGACAAGGAGCTCTGGAAACACCATATATTTT. It yields the protein CAWSLFRTRSSGNTIYF. The chain employs TRBV30 and TRBJ1-3; D perhaps matches TRBD1 (5 bases). This CDR3 has 17 residues. CDR1 is GTSNPN, CDR2 SVGIG, per germline (reference sequence). The V and J ends lost 2 bases and 0 bases respectively, with 17 bases between them.

The V call is TRBV5-5, the J call TRBJ2-1, with a tentative D call TRBD1 (7 bases). Germline V gene sequence: CDR1 SGHKS, CDR2 YYEKEE (reference sequence). CDR3 size: 14 residues. Trimming removed 0 bases from V and 6 bases from J, with 10 bases in between. CDR3 in DNA: TGTGCCAGCAGCTTGGGGCAGGGGGGCAATGAGCAGTTCTTC. Protein: CASSLGQGGNEQFF.

The chain employs TRBV12-1 and TRBJ2-1; TRBD2 is the table's D call and was not checked against the DNA. TRBV12-1 is a pseudogene locus. The CDR3 has 13 amino acids. This CDR3 is CASRGQEGDEQFF. As DNA, the CDR3 is TGTGCCAGCAGGGGTCAAGAGGGCGATGAGCAGTTCTTC.

V gene TRBV9 combines with J gene TRBJ2-5; D not resolved. Germline CDR1 reads SGDLS; CDR2 reads YYNGEE. Trimming took off 4 bases at V and 2 bases at J, with 12 bases between the two ends. The CDR3 consists of 14 residues. CDR3 nucleotides: TGTGCCAGCAGCCCGTACTATTTTCAAGAGACCCAGTACTTC. This translates into CASSPYYFQETQYF.

V is TRBV14 and J is TRBJ2-1, with D possibly matching TRBD2 (6 bases). Germline V gene sequence: CDR1 SGHDN, CDR2 FVKESK. The CDR3 consists of 13 residues. V was pared by 0 bases and J by 9 bases, with 9 bases between. The CDR3 DNA reads as TGTGCCAGCAGCCAAGAGTGGGGACTTGAGCAGTTCTTC. Its translation: CASSQEWGLEQFF.

V and J are TRBV13 and TRBJ2-2; D uncertain. Trimming shortened V by 0 bases and J by 3 bases, and 5 bases separated the two germline ends. The CDR3 is 14 residues long. Germline V gives CDR1 PRHDT, CDR2 FYEKMQ (reference sequence). CDR3 loop: CASSLGLYTGELFF. CDR3 DNA: TGTGCCAGCAGCTTAGGACTATACACCGGGGAGCTGTTTTTT.

The chain uses TRBV4-2 and TRBJ1-3, with D possibly being TRBD1 (6 bases). The CDR3 is made up of 15 amino acids. Germline V gene data show CDR1 as LGHNA and CDR2 as YNFKEQ. The V and J ends lost 0 bases and 8 bases respectively, with 14 bases between them. CDR3: CASSQEGTKGDTIYF. The CDR3 nucleotides read TGTGCCAGCAGCCAAGAAGGGACAAAAGGTGACACCATATATTTT.

This chain links TRBV20-1 with TRBJ1-2; a possible D gene is TRBD1 (5 bases). V lost 1 base and J 8 bases, leaving 8 bases between the germline ends. CDR3 length equals 11 residues. CDR1 DFQATT and CDR2 SNEGSKA come from the germline V gene (reference sequence). Here the CDR3 DNA reads TGCAGTGCTAGAGCGGGGGACGGCTACACCTTC. Its protein product is CSARAGDGYTF.

The rearrangement joins TRBV29-1 to TRBJ1-4, with 7 bases matching TRBD1. The germline V gene encodes CDR1 SQVTM and CDR2 ANQGSEA. V shed 6 bases and J 1 base; nucleotides not matched to a gene: 5. This CDR3 comprises 14 residues. The DNA for the CDR3 is TGCAGCGTCGCGACAGGGCTAACTAATGAAAAACTGTTTTTT. It encodes CSVATGLTNEKLFF. Combining the CDR3 with reference TRBV29-1 and TRBJ1-4 gives the whole variable domain SAVISQKPSRDICQRGTSLTIQCQVDSQVTMMFWYRQQPGQSLTLIATANQGSEATYESGFVIDKFPISRPNLTFSTLTVSNMSPEDSSIYLCSVATGLTNEKLFFGSGTQLSVL.

J is TRBJ1-2 and V is TRBV7-3; D perhaps matches TRBD1 (6 bases). The germline V gene encodes CDR1 SGHTA and CDR2 FQGTGA. This CDR3 has 14 amino acids. V was trimmed by 5 bases and J by 6 bases, leaving 16 bases between them. The CDR3 DNA reads TGTGCCAGCAGCCCTGGCCCAGGGGTGGATGGCTACACCTTC. Encoded protein: CASSPGPGVDGYTF.

The chain employs TRBV7-9 and TRBJ2-3, with a tentative D call TRBD1 (5 bases). V shed 1 base and J shed 6 bases, with 5 bases lying between them. The CDR3 totals 12 residues. Germline V CDR1 and CDR2: SEHNR, FQNEAQ (reference sequence). For the CDR3, the DNA is TGTGCCAGCAGCTTAGACAGGGATACGCAGTATTTT. The encoded protein is CASSLDRDTQYF.

A note on this clone: An end of the junction does not agree with germline; a read error may underlie this. The rearrangement uses TRBV6-1 and TRBJ2-4; possibly TRBD2 for D (6 bases). Per the germline V gene, CDR1 is MNHNS and CDR2 is SASEGT. There are 20 residues in the CDR3. The chain's CDR3 is CASSENAGRPLTIAKSIQYF. CDR3 coding DNA: TGTGCCAGCAGTGAAAACGCGGGGAGACCGTTAACAATAGCCAAAAGCATTCAGTACTTC.

This chain links TRBV12-5 with TRBJ2-3; D remains ambiguous. The germline V and J ends were trimmed by 5 bases and 0 bases, with 12 bases remaining between them. This CDR3 contains 15 residues. From germline, CDR1 is LGHNT and CDR2 FRNRAP. The CDR3 protein is CASGPRTASTDTQYF. CDR3 DNA: TGTGCTAGTGGTCCCCGAACAGCTAGCACAGATACGCAGTATTTT. Looking up the rest from reference TRBV12-5 and TRBJ2-3 gives the full variable domain: DARVTQTPRHKVTEMGQEVTMRCQPILGHNTVFWYRQTMMQGLELLAYFRNRAPLDDSGMPKDRFSAEMPDATLATLKIQPSEPRDSAVYFCASGPRTASTDTQYFGPGTRLTVL.

The chain recombines TRBV28 with TRBJ2-5, with a weak D call TRBD2 (6 bases). Deletions cut 5 bases from V and 5 bases from J, with 18 bases between. CDR3 length equals 15 residues. Germline V gene lookup returns CDR1 MDHEN and CDR2 SYDVKM. CDR3 DNA sequence: TGTGCCAGCAGTCCCTGGACGGGTGCGGGGGAGACCCAGTACTTC. Amino acid sequence: CASSPWTGAGETQYF.

This chain uses TRBV7-3 with TRBJ2-6; D unresolved. Germline CDR1 and CDR2: SGHTA and FQGTGA. Trimming shortened V by 5 bases and J by 0 bases, and 11 bases separated the two germline ends. The CDR3 length is 16 residues. The CDR3 region has the DNA TGTGCCAGCAGCGCTACCGCCCCCTCTGGGGCCAACGTCCTGACTTTC. Its protein is CASSATAPSGANVLTF.

The chain couples TRBV30 to TRBJ1-6, with 8 bases that match TRBD1. Per germline, CDR1 GTSNPN and CDR2 SVGIG (reference sequence). This CDR3 has 14 amino acids. Losses at the gene ends were 0 bases for V and 10 bases for J; bases not matched to a gene: 5. CDR3 bases: TGTGCCTGGAGTGTAACACAGGGGGGCTCACCCCTCCACTTT. This encodes CAWSVTQGGSPLHF.

This chain uses TRBV18 with TRBJ2-5; D is uncertain. From germline, CDR1 is KGHSH and CDR2 LQKENI. The CDR3 consists of 12 residues. Between the trimmed V and J ends, which lost 1 base and 4 bases, there was a span of 4 bases. The CDR3 spells CASSPLSETQYF. CDR3 coding DNA: TGTGCCAGCTCACCACTATCAGAGACCCAGTACTTC.

This chain links TRBV6-5 with TRBJ2-7, with 7 bases matching TRBD1. CDR1 MNHEY and CDR2 SVGAGI come from the germline V gene. Unmatched junction bases numbered 3, after V lost 7 bases and J lost 0 bases. The CDR3 length is 13 residues. Here the CDR3 reads CASTGTASYEQYF. DNA of the CDR3: TGTGCCAGCACTGGGACAGCCTCCTACGAGCAGTACTTC.

The rearrangement links TRBV7-3 to TRBJ1-1; TRBD1 might be the D (5 bases). V was trimmed by 4 bases and J by 5 bases, leaving 11 bases between them. The CDR3 covers 13 residues. CDR1 SGHTA and CDR2 FQGTGA come from the germline V gene. The CDR3 protein is CASSSDQGTEAFF. CDR3 sequence (DNA): TGTGCCAGCAGCTCCGATCAGGGAACTGAAGCTTTCTTT.